This T cell receptor (beta chain) derives from a study of T cell repertoires in cytomegalovirus infection. MiXCR, applied by TCRdb to the reads, yields one record per CDR3 protein. This sample has approximately 500,000 distinct CDR3 sequences, with approximately 16% found just once. This CDR3 spans 18 amino acids. V gave up 1 base and J gave up 2 bases, with 17 bases separating them. CDR1 and CDR2 from the germline V gene are LNHDA and SQIVND (reference sequence). The receptor comes from a human donor in good health (CMV status not recorded). Some clones in this sample may be carry-over from other donors' samples. Specimen: CD8+ T cells from PBMCs. The chain carries TRBV19 and TRBJ2-2; D is perhaps TRBD1 (5 bases). The CDR3 protein is CASSIVPPVRGNTGELFF. Here the CDR3 DNA reads TGTGCCAGTAGTATAGTCCCCCCCGTAAGGGGAAACACCGGGGAGCTGTTTTTT. The complete variable domain, with remaining parts taken from reference TRBV19 and TRBJ2-2, reads DGGITQSPKYLFRKEGQNVTLSCEQNLNHDAMYWYRQDPGQGLRLIYYSQIVNDFQKGDIAEGYSVSREKKESFPLTVTSAQKNPTAFYLCASSIVPPVRGNTGELFFGEGSRLTVL.